Shown below are 9 T cell receptor beta chains from a single sample sequenced in a study of control samples from healthy donors and cancer patients. Here immunoSEQ multiplex PCR was the method, and the copy in TCRdb shows in-frame clones only, minus some. The table includes about 150,000 clones, about 94% detected once. Sequenced sample: blood. Source of these receptors: a man aged 50-60 years in good health.

V gene TRBV24-1 combines with J gene TRBJ2-1; 9 bases are a match to TRBD2. From germline, CDR1 is KGHDR and CDR2 SFDVKD. The CDR3 loop spans 19 amino acids. The J segment lost 0 bases and the V segment lost 0 bases, leaving 8 bases of the junction unmatched. The CDR3 nucleotides read TGTGCCACCAGTGATTTGGGGCTAGCGGGAAACCCCTCCTACAATGAGCAGTTCTTC. It specifies CATSDLGLAGNPSYNEQFF.

In its sample, this clone was seen a few times. This rearrangement joins TRBV15 to TRBJ2-7; tentative D call: TRBD1 (5 bases). This CDR3 contains 15 residues. Looked up from germline, CDR1 is LNHNV and CDR2 is YYDKDF (reference sequence). The V end was cut by 0 bases, the J end by 2 bases, with 11 bases between. The CDR3 is CATSRDHGATYEQYF. In DNA, the CDR3 is TGTGCCACCAGCAGAGATCATGGGGCGACCTACGAGCAGTACTTC.

The rearrangement uses TRBV12-5 and TRBJ2-2; 8 bases match TRBD2. The CDR3 has 15 residues. Germline V gene sequence: CDR1 LGHNT, CDR2 FRNRAP. Losses at the gene ends were 0 bases for V and 3 bases for J; bases not matched to a gene: 0. The CDR3 region is CASGLVLADTGELFF. Here the CDR3 DNA reads TGTGCTAGTGGTTTGGTACTAGCGGACACCGGGGAGCTGTTTTTT.

This chain links TRBV29-1 with TRBJ1-1; D may be TRBD1 (5 bases). This CDR3 is built from 14 residues. Trimming left V 4 bases short and J 4 bases short, with 16 bases between. From germline, CDR1 is SQVTM and CDR2 ANQGSEA. The CDR3 DNA reads TGCAGCGTTGGAATTTCATCGGGGCGCACTGAAGCTTTCTTT. Translating it yields CSVGISSGRTEAFF.

The V gene is TRBV4-1, the J gene TRBJ1-2; 8 nucleotides align to TRBD1. The CDR3 consists of 15 residues. Germline V lookup: CDR1 MGHRA, CDR2 YSYEKL. With 6 bases clipped from V and 0 bases from J, the junction kept 6 bases outside the gene matches. CDR3 in DNA: TGCGCCAGCAGAGGACAGGGTCTAGCTAACTATGGCTACACCTTC. It codes for CASRGQGLANYGYTF.

This chain joins TRBV4-1 and TRBJ2-3, with TRBD2 matching over 9 bases. The CDR3 loop spans 16 amino acids. Per the germline V gene, CDR1 is MGHRA and CDR2 is YSYEKL. V shed 0 bases, J shed 6 bases, and the junction held 7 bases outside the gene matches. The CDR3 region is CASSQDPSGRRDTQYF. The DNA of the CDR3 is TGCGCCAGCAGCCAAGATCCCAGCGGGAGGAGGGATACGCAGTATTTT.

The CDR3 is CASSENRNTEAFF. Here the CDR3 DNA reads TGTGCCAGCAGTGAAAACAGGAACACTGAAGCTTTCTTT. The chain employs TRBV6-1 and TRBJ1-1; D remains ambiguous. CDR1 is MNHNS and CDR2 is SASEGT in the germline V gene. The CDR3 runs to 13 residues. V was clipped by 2 bases and J by 1 base, with 5 bases between them.

The gene calls are TRBV5-5 and TRBJ1-2; 7 bases match TRBD1. The CDR3 totals 15 residues. V shed 0 bases and J 4 bases; nucleotides not matched to a gene: 6. Germline V gives CDR1 SGHKS, CDR2 YYEKEE (reference sequence). This CDR3 reads CASSLVPGQSYGYTF. CDR3 nucleotides: TGTGCCAGCAGCTTGGTTCCGGGACAGAGCTATGGCTACACCTTC. The entire variable domain, with the rest obtained from reference TRBV5-5 and TRBJ1-2, is as follows: DAGVTQSPTHLIKTRGQQVTLRCSPISGHKSVSWYQQVLGQGPQFIFQYYEKEERGRGNFPDRFSARQFPNYSSELNVNALLLGDSALYLCASSLVPGQSYGYTFGSGTRLTVV.

The rearrangement links TRBV7-6 to TRBJ2-1, with unresolved D. The germline V gene encodes CDR1 SGHVS and CDR2 FNYEAQ. Between the trimmed V and J ends, which lost 3 bases and 8 bases, there was a span of 8 bases. This CDR3 comprises 12 residues. In DNA, the CDR3 is TGTGCCAGCAGCTTCACGGTCGATGAGCAGTTCTTC. Protein: CASSFTVDEQFF.